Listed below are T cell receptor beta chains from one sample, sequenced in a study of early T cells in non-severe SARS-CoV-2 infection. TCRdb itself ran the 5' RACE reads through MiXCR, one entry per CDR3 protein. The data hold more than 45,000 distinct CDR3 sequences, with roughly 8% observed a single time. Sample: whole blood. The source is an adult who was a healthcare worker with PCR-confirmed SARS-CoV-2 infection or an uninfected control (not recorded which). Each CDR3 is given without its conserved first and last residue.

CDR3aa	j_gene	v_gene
ASSLRDAGYEQY	TRBJ2-7	TRBV9
ASSYSGPDTQY	TRBJ2-3	TRBV2
ASSLGSYYNEQF	TRBJ2-1	TRBV5-4
SVGPGHRDEQY	TRBJ2-7	TRBV29-1
ASSSGGGTEAF	TRBJ1-1	TRBV11-2
ASSFFGTGAEQF	TRBJ2-1	TRBV27
ASTRQGASRTDTQY	TRBJ2-3	TRBV19
ASSPPHNGYT	TRBJ1-2	TRBV18
ATVVPGQAAGAF	TRBJ1-1	TRBV28
ASSALRTGRGDTQY	TRBJ2-3	TRBV28
ASRSYEQY	TRBJ2-7	TRBV2
ASSLYQGAISNEQF	TRBJ2-1	TRBV12-3/TRBV12-4
SAPRDRGNSPLH	TRBJ1-6	TRBV20-1
ASSSALSGRAREQY	TRBJ2-7	TRBV12-3/TRBV12-4
SARMRQGHTEAF	TRBJ1-1	TRBV20-1
ASSPRRLDSYNEQF	TRBJ2-1	TRBV9
ASSQAGQPQGTQY	TRBJ2-5	TRBV4-2
ASSLTGASTEAF	TRBJ1-1	TRBV18
ASSIWSSATDTQY	TRBJ2-3	TRBV19
SAAHQGETQY	TRBJ2-3	TRBV20-1
ASSIWNTEAF	TRBJ1-1	TRBV12-3/TRBV12-4
ATSRARRGSYNEQF	TRBJ2-1	TRBV15
SALDGSGELF	TRBJ2-2	TRBV20-1
SARDRRGQSEAF	TRBJ1-1	TRBV20-1
ASSTRTGGNEQF	TRBJ2-1	TRBV18
ASSQGQSSYEQY	TRBJ2-7	TRBV11-3
ASSFRSGYEQC	TRBJ2-7	TRBV12-3/TRBV12-4
ASSEAGSSHEQY	TRBJ2-7	TRBV6-1
ASSHTSGRTDTQY	TRBJ2-3	TRBV14
ASTFSGGNEQF	TRBJ2-1	TRBV11-2
ATSRTSGTGELF	TRBJ2-2	TRBV15
ASSYEGAYGYT	TRBJ1-2	TRBV6-5
ASSLAPNTEAF	TRBJ1-1	TRBV5-6
SARTGGGHYEQY	TRBJ2-7	TRBV20-1
ASSGGENTEAF	TRBJ1-1	TRBV9
ASSQGGAVYNEQF	TRBJ2-1	TRBV4-1
ATSGPLAGGPYNEQF	TRBJ2-1	TRBV24-1
ASSPLAGSYEQY	TRBJ2-7	TRBV5-1
ASSKEGTEAF	TRBJ1-1	TRBV5-4
ASSGGAGIPYEQY	TRBJ2-7	TRBV5-1
ASSYEAGYEQY	TRBJ2-7	TRBV6-5
ASSLKTLQETQY	TRBJ2-5	TRBV5-4
SAGTGGVGYGYT	TRBJ1-2	TRBV29-1
ASSKGGLGRMNTEAF	TRBJ1-1	TRBV21-1
ASSKEEAASQETQY	TRBJ2-5	TRBV21-1
ASSQDRGLYNEQF	TRBJ2-1	TRBV7-2
ASSPMTSFGHEQF	TRBJ2-1	TRBV14
ATSNGWGTEAF	TRBJ1-1	TRBV24-1
SARLQPDTQY	TRBJ2-3	TRBV20-1
ATGIMDTQY	TRBJ2-3	TRBV3-1
ASSRWYQETQY	TRBJ2-5	TRBV6-2/TRBV6-3